Below are 8 T cell receptor beta chains sequenced from a single sample in a study of memory CD4+ T cells and cytomegalovirus serostatus. Single viable CD3+CD4+CD8-CD45RO+ cells were sorted as the memory CD4+ T cells. Assay used: immunoSEQ multiplex PCR; TCRdb lists only in-frame clones, some missing. Of tens of thousands of clones listed, approximately 71% were seen once; the top ten hold 0.95% to 1.1%. The sequenced material came from memory CD4+ T cells from blood. The receptors here all came from an adult in good health and CMV-seronegative.

J is TRBJ2-2 and V is TRBV29-1; D not certain. V was trimmed by 4 bases and J by 4 bases, leaving 13 bases between them. Germline CDR1 SQVTM, CDR2 ANQGSEA. The CDR3 covers 14 residues. CDR3 coding DNA: TGCAGCGTTGTATCCGGGCTAAGCACCGGGGAGCTGTTTTTT. Translated, it gives CSVVSGLSTGELFF.

This rearrangement joins TRBV25-1 to TRBJ2-7; TRBD2 matches at 7 bases. The CDR3 spans 13 residues. The V and J ends lost 7 bases and 3 bases, in that order; junction bases with no gene match: 6. The germline V gene encodes CDR1 MGHDK and CDR2 SYGVNS. The CDR3 here is CASTRSGVYEQYF. CDR3 nucleotides: TGTGCCAGCACCCGAAGCGGGGTCTACGAGCAGTACTTC.

This clone was found a few times. The chain carries TRBV28 and TRBJ1-2; D may be TRBD1 (5 bases). CDR3 length equals 16 residues. CDR1 MDHEN and CDR2 SYDVKM come from the germline V gene. Trimming pared 5 bases from V and 0 bases from J, leaving 16 bases between. CDR3 sequence (DNA): TGTGCCAGCAGTCTCATCGCGGGGCATCCTAACTATGGCTACACCTTC. Protein sequence: CASSLIAGHPNYGYTF.

This clone has only one observation. This chain joins TRBV10-2 and TRBJ2-7; TRBD2 matches at 7 bases. V gave up 3 bases and J gave up 2 bases; unmatched junction bases: 7. Germline V gives CDR1 WSHSY, CDR2 SAAADI. The CDR3 contains 15 residues. CDR3 sequence: CASSDMASGPYEQYF. For the CDR3, the DNA is TGCGCCAGCAGTGATATGGCTAGCGGACCCTACGAGCAGTACTTC.

The chain has TRBV7-2 and TRBJ2-7, with D tentatively TRBD1 (6 bases). The CDR3 sequence is 14 residues long. CDR1 SGHTA and CDR2 FQGNSA come from the germline V gene. The V end was cut by 5 bases, the J end by 5 bases, with 16 bases between. CDR3 in amino acids: CASSPDSRNNEQYF. The CDR3 DNA reads as TGTGCCAGCAGCCCGGACAGCCGGAACAACGAGCAGTACTTC.

Details on this clone: An end of the junction does not agree with germline; a read error may underlie this. J is TRBJ2-1 and V is TRBV7-7; 8 bases map to TRBD1. CDR3 length equals 13 residues. Germline V lookup: CDR1 SSHAT, CDR2 FNYEAQ (reference sequence). CDR3 in DNA: TGTGCTAGCAGCGCTGGACAGGGCAGCGAGCAGTTCTTC. It translates to CASSAGQGSEQFF.

The rearrangement uses TRBV18 and TRBJ1-5, with D perhaps matching TRBD1 (5 bases). CDR1 is KGHSH, CDR2 LQKENI, per germline. V lost 4 bases and J 4 bases, leaving 11 bases between the germline ends. CDR3 length equals 14 residues. The CDR3 bases are TGTGCCAGCTCACTCGGGGCTAGTAATCAGCCCCAGCATTTT. It yields the protein CASSLGASNQPQHF. The complete variable domain, with remaining parts taken from reference TRBV18 and TRBJ1-5, reads NAGVMQNPRHLVRRRGQEARLRCSPMKGHSHVYWYRQLPEEGLKFMVYLQKENIIDESGMPKERFSAEFPKEGPSILRIQQVVRGDSAAYFCASSLGASNQPQHFGDGTRLSIL.

The chain uses TRBV29-1 and TRBJ2-1; 14 nucleotides line up with TRBD2. V lost 6 bases to trimming and J lost 6 bases; unmatched junction nucleotides: 4. This CDR3 comprises 14 residues. Germline V CDR1 and CDR2: SQVTM, ANQGSEA. The CDR3 region has the DNA TGCAGCGTAGCCGGGACTAGCGGGAGCAATGAGCAGTTCTTC. Amino acid sequence: CSVAGTSGSNEQFF.